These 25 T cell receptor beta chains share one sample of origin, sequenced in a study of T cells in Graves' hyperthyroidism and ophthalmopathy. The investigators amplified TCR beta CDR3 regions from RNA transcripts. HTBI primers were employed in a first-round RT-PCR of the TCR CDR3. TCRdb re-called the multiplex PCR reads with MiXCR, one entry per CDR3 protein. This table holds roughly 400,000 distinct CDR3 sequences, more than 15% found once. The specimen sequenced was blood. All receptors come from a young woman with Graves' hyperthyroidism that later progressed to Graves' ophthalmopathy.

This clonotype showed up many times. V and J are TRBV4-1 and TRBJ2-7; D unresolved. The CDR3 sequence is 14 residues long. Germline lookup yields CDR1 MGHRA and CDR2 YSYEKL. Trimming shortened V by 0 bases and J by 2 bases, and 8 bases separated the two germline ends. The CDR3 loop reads CASSQDGPAYEQYF. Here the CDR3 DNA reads TGCGCCAGCAGCCAAGATGGGCCAGCCTACGAGCAGTACTTC.

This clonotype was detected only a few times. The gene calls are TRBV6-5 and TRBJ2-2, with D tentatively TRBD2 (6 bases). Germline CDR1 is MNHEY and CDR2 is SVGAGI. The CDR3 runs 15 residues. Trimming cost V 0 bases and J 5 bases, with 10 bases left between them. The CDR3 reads CASSYSRGGTGELFF. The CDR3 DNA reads TGTGCCAGCAGTTACTCCAGAGGAGGGACCGGGGAGCTGTTTTTT.

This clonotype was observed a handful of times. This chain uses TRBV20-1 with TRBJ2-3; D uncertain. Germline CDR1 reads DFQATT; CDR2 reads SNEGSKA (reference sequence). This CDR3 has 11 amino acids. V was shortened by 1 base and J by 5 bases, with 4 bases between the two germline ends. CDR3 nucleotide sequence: TGCAGTGCTAGAGGAAGAGATACGCAGTATTTT. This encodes CSARGRDTQYF.

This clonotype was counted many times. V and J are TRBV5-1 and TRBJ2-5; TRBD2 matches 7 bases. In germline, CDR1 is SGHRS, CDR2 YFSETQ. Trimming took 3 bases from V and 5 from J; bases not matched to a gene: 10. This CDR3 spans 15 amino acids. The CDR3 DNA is TGCGCCAGCAGCTCCGCGGGAGCGCGGGAGGAGACCCAGTACTTC. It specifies CASSSAGAREETQYF.

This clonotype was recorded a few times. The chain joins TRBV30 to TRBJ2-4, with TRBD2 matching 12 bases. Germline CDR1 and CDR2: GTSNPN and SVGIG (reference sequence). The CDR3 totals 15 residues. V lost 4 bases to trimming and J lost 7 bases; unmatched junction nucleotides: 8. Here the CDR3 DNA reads TGTGCCTGGACTAGCGGGAGGGCCGAGAGCAACATTCAGTACTTC. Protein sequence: CAWTSGRAESNIQYF.

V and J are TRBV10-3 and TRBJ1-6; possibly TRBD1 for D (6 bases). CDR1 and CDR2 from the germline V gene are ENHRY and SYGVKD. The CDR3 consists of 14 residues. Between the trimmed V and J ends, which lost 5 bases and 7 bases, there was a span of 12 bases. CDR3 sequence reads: CAISNTGQNSPLHF. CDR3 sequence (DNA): TGTGCCATCAGTAACACAGGGCAGAATTCACCCCTCCACTTT.

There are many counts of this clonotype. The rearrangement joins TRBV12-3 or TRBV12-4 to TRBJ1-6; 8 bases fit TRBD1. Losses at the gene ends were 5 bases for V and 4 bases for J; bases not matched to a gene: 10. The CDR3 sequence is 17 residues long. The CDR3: CASSPGGGTGYNSPLHF. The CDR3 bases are TGTGCCAGCAGTCCTGGGGGGGGGACAGGATATAATTCACCCCTCCACTTT.

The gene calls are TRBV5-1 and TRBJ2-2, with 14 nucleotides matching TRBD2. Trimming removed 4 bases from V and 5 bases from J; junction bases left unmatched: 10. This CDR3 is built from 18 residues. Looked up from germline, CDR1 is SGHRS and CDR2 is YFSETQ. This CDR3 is CASSPTRLAGGPTGELFF. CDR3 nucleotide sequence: TGCGCCAGCAGCCCTACCCGACTAGCGGGAGGGCCGACCGGGGAGCTGTTTTTT. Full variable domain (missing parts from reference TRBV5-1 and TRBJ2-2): KAGVTQTPRYLIKTRGQQVTLSCSPISGHRSVSWYQQTPGQGLQFLFEYFSETQRNKGNFPGRFSGRQFSNSRSEMNVSTLELGDSALYLCASSPTRLAGGPTGELFFGEGSRLTVL.

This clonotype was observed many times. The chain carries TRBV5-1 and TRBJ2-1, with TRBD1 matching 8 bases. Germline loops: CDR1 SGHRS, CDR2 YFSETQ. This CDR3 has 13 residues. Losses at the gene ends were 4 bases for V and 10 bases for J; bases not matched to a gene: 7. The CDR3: CASSPYGQGEQFF. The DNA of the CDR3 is TGCGCCAGCAGCCCTTATGGACAGGGAGAGCAGTTCTTC.

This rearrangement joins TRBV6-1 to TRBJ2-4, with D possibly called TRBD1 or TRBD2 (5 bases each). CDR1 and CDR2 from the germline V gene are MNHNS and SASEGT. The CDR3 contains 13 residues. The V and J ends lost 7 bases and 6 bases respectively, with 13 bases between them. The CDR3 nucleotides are TGTGCCAGCACGGGATCGACAGCAAACATTCAGTACTTC. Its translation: CASTGSTANIQYF.

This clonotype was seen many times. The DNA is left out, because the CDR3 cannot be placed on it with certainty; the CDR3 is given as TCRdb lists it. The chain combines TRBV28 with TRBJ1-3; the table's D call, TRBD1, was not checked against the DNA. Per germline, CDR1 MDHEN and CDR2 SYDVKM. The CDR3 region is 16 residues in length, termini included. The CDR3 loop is CASSLFLSGHGNTIYF.

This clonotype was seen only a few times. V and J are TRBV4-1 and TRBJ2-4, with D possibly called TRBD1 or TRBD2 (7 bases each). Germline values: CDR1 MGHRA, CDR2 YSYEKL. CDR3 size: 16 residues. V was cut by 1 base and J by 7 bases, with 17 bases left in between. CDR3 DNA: TGCGCCAGCAGCCAAGTCCAGGGGGAGGGGGGGAACATTCAGTACTTC. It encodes CASSQVQGEGGNIQYF.

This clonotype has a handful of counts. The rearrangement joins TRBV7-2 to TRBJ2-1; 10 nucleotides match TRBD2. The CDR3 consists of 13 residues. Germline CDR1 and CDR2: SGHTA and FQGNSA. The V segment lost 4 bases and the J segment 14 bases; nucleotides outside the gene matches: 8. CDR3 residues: CASSSWTSGKEFF. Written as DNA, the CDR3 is TGTGCCAGCAGCTCCTGGACTAGCGGTAAAGAGTTCTTC.

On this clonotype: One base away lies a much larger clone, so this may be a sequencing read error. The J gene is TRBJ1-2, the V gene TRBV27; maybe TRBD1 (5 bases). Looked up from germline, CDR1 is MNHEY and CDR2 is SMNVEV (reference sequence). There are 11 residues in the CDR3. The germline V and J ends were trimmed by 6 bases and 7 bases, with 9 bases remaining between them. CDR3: CASRGGGGYTF. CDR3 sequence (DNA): TGTGCCAGCAGGGGGGGGGGTGGCTACACCTTC.

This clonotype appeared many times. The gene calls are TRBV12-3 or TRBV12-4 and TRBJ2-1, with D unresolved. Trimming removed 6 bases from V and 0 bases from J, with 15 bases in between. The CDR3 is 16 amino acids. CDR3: CASSVRKGLSYNEQFF. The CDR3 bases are TGTGCCAGCAGCGTGAGGAAGGGCCTCTCCTACAATGAGCAGTTCTTC.

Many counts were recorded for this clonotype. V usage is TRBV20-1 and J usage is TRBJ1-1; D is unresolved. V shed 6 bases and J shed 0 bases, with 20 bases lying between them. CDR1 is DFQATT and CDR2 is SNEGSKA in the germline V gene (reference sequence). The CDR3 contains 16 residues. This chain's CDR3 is CSAPRAPGRMNTEAFF. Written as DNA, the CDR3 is TGCAGTGCCCCTCGGGCGCCCGGGAGAATGAACACTGAAGCTTTCTTT.

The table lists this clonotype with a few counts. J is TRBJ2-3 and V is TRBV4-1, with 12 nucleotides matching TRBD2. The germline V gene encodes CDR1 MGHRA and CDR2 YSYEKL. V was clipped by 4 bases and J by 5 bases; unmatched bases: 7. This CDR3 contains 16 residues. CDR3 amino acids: CASSRGQGLAGDTQYF. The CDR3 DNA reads TGCGCCAGCAGCCGGGGACAGGGACTAGCGGGAGATACGCAGTATTTT.

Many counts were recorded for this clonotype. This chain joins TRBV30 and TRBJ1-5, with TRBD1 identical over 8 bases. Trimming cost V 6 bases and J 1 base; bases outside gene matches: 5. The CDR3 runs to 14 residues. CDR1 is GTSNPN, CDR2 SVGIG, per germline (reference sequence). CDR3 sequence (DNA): TGTGCCTGCACAGGGGGGGGAAGCAATCAGCCCCAGCATTTT. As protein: CACTGGGSNQPQHF.

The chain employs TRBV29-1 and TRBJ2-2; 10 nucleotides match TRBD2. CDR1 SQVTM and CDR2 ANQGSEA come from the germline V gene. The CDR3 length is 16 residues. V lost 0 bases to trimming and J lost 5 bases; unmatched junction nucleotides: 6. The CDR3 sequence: CSVEDLLAGRTGELFF. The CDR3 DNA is TGCAGCGTTGAAGACCTACTAGCGGGAAGGACCGGGGAGCTGTTTTTT.

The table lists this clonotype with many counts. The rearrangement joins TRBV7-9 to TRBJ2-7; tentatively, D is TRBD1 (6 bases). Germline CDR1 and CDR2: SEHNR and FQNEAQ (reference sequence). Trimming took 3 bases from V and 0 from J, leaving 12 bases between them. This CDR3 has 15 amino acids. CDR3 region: CASSFSTGRSYEQYF. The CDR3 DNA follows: TGTGCCAGCAGCTTCTCCACAGGGCGCTCCTACGAGCAGTACTTC.

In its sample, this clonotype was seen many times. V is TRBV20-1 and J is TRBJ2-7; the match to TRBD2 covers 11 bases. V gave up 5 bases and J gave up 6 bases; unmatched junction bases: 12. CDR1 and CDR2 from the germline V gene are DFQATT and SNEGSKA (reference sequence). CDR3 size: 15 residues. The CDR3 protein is CSARSRAGTSGEQYF. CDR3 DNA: TGCAGTGCTCGGTCCCGAGCCGGGACTAGCGGCGAGCAGTACTTC.

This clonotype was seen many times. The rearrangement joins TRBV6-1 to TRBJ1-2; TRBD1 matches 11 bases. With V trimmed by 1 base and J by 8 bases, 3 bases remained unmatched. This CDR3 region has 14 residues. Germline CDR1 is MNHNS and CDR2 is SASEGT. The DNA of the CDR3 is TGTGCCAGCAGTGAAGGGACAGGGGGCTGGGGCTACACCTTC. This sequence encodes CASSEGTGGWGYTF.

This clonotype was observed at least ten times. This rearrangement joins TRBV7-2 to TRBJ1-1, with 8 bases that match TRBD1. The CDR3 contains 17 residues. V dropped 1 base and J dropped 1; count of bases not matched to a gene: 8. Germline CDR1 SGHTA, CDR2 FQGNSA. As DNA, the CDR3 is TGTGCCAGCAGCTTAGGTCCCGGACAGGGTAAGAACACTGAAGCTTTCTTT. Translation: CASSLGPGQGKNTEAFF.

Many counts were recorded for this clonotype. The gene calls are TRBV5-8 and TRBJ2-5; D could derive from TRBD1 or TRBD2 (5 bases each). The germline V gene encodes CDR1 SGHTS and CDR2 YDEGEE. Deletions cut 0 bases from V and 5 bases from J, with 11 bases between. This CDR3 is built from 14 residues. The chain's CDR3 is CASSLDPGLETQYF. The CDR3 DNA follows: TGTGCCAGCAGCTTGGATCCGGGGCTGGAGACCCAGTACTTC. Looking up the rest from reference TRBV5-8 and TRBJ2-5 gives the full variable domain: EAGVTQSPTHLIKTRGQQATLRCSPISGHTSVYWYQQALGLGLQFLLWYDEGEERNRGNFPPRFSGRQFPNYSSELNVNALELEDSALYLCASSLDPGLETQYFGPGTRLLVL.

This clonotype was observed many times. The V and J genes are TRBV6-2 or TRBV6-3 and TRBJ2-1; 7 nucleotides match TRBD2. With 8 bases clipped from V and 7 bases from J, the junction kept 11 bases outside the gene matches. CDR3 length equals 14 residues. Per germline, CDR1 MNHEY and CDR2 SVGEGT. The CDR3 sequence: CASLTWDYPNEQFF. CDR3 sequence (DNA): TGTGCCAGCCTAACCTGGGACTATCCGAATGAGCAGTTCTTC.